This T cell receptor beta chain was sequenced in a study of molecular identifiers for immune sequencing clone quantification. The study, taken as a whole, reports: Investigators reportedly could detect spiked Jurkat TCR RNA from one cell among over 750,000 naive cells.

TCRdb redid the calling of the PCR reads with MiXCR, one entry per CDR3 protein. The top ten hold about 0.93% of the sample, which has some 40,000 distinct CDR3 sequences, approximately 24% seen once. This clonotype was counted ten times or more. As yet, its antigen is unknown. Germline V gives CDR1 MDHEN, CDR2 SYDVKM. The CDR3 spans 16 residues. V was pared by 3 bases and J by 0 bases, with 5 bases of the junction left unmatched. The sequence was obtained from a human donor in good health. Some libraries in this study had Jurkat cell RNA spiked in. The rearrangement joins TRBV28 to TRBJ2-3; 8 bases agree with TRBD2. Source material: naive CD8+ T cells from blood, with Jurkat cell RNA spiked in. Sample subset: FACS-sorted CD8+CD4-CCR7+CD45RA+ naive T cells. CDR3 nucleotides: TGTGCCAGCAGTTTGTACGCGGGAGGTAGCACAGATACGCAGTATTTT. This translates into CASSLYAGGSTDTQYF.